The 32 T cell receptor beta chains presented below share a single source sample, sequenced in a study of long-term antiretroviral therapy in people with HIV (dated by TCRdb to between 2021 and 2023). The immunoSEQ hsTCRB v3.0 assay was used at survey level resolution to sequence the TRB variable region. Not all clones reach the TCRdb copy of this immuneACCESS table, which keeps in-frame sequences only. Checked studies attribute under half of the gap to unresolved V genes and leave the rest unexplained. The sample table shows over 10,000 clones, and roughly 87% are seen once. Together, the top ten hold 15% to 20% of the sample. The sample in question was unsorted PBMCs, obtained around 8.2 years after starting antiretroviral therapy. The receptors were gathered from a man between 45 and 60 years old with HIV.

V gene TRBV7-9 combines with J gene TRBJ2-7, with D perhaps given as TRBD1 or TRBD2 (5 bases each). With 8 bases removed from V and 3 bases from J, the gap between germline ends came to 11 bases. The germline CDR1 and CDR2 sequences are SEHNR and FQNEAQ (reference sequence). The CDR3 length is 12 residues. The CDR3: CASGGHNYEQYF. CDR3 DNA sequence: TGTGCCAGCGGAGGACACAACTACGAGCAGTACTTC.

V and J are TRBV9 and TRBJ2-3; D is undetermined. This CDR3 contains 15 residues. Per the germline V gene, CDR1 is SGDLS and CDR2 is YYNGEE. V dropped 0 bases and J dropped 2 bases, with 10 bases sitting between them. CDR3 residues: CASSVGGSDTDTQYF. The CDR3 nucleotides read TGTGCCAGCAGCGTAGGCGGCAGTGACACAGATACGCAGTATTTT.

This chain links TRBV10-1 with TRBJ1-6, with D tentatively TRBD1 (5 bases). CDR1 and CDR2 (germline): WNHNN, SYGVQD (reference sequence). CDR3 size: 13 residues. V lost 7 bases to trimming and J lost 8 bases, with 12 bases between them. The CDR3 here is CASNRDRDSPLHF. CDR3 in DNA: TGCGCCAGCAACCGGGACCGAGATTCACCCCTCCACTTT.

CDR3 DNA sequence: TGTGCCAGCAGTTGGGGGGGGTATAGCAATCAGCCCCAGCATTTT. It is translated as CASSWGGYSNQPQHF. The rearrangement joins TRBV27 to TRBJ1-5; a possible D gene is TRBD1 (5 bases). Trimming shortened V by 4 bases and J by 0 bases, and 10 bases separated the two germline ends. This CDR3 has 15 amino acids. Per germline, CDR1 MNHEY and CDR2 SMNVEV (reference sequence).

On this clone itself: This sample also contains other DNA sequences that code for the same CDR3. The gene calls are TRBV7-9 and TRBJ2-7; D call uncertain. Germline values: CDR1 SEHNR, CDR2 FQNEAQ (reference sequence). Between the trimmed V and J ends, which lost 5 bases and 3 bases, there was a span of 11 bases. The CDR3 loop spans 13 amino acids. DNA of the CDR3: TGTGCCAGCAGCCCCGGTGGAGACTACGAGCAGTACTTC. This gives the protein CASSPGGDYEQYF. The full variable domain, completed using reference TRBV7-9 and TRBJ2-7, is DTGVSQNPRHKITKRGQNVTFRCDPISEHNRLYWYRQTLGQGPEFLTYFQNEAQLEKSRLLSDRFSAERPKGSFSTLEIQRTEQGDSAMYLCASSPGGDYEQYFGPGTRLTVT.

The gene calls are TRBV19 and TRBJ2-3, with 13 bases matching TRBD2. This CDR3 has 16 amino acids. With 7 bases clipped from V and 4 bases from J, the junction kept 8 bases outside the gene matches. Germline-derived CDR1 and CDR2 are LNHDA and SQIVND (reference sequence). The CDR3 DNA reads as TGTGCCAGTAAACTAACTAGCGGGGGGGCGGCAGATACGCAGTATTTT. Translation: CASKLTSGGAADTQYF. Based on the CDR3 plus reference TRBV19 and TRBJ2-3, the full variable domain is DGGITQSPKYLFRKEGQNVTLSCEQNLNHDAMYWYRQDPGQGLRLIYYSQIVNDFQKGDIAEGYSVSREKKESFPLTVTSAQKNPTAFYLCASKLTSGGAADTQYFGPGTRLTVL.

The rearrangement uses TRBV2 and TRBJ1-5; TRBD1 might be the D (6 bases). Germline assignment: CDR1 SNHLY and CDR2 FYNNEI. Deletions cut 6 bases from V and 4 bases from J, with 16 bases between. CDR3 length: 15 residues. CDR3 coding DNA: TGTGCCAGCAGCCTCAGGTCAGGGGATAATCAGCCCCAGCATTTT. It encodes CASSLRSGDNQPQHF.

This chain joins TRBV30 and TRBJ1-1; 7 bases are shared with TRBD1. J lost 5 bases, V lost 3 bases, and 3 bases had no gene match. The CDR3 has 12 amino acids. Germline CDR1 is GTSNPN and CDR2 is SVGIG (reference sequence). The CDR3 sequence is CAWSDRVTEAFF. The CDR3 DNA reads TGTGCCTGGAGCGACAGGGTTACTGAAGCTTTCTTT.

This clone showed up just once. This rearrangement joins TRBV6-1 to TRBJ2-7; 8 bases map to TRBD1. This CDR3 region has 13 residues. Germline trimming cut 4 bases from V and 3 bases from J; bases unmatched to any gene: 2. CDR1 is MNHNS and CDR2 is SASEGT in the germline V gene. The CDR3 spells CASSAGGVYEQYF. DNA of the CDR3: TGTGCCAGCAGTGCAGGGGGCGTCTACGAGCAGTACTTC.

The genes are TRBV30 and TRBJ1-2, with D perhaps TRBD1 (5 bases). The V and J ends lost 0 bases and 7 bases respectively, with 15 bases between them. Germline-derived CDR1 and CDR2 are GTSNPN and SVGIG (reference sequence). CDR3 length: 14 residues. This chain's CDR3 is CAWSVFPGSFGYTF. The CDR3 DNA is TGTGCCTGGAGTGTATTTCCAGGGTCTTTTGGCTACACCTTC.

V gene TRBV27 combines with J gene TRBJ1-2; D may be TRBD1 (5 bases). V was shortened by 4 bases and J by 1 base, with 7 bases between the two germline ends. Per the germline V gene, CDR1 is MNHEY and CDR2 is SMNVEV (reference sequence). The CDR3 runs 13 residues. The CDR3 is CASSSQGNYGYTF. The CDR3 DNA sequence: TGTGCCAGCAGTTCTCAGGGTAACTATGGCTACACCTTC.

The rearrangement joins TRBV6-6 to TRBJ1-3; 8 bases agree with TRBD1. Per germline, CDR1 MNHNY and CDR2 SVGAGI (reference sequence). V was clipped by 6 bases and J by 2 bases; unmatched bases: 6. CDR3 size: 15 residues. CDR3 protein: CASSPDRAAGNTIYF. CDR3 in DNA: TGTGCCAGCAGCCCGGACAGGGCGGCTGGAAACACCATATATTTT.

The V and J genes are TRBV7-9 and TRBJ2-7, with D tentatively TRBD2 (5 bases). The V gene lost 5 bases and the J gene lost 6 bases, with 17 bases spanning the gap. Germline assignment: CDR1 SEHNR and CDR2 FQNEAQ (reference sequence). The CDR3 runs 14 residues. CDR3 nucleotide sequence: TGTGCCAGCAGCCCACGGGGTAAGCCCCTCGAGCAGTACTTC. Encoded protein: CASSPRGKPLEQYF.

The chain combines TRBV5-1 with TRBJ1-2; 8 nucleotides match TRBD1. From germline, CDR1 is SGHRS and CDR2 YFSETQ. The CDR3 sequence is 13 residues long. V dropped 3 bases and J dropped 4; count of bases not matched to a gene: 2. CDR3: CASSSDRAYGYTF. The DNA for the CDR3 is TGCGCCAGCAGCTCGGACAGGGCCTATGGCTACACCTTC.

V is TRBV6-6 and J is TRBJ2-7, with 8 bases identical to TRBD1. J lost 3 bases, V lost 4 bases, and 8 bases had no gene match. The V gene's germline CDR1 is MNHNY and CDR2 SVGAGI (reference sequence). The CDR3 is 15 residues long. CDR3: CASSSLQGDRYEQYF. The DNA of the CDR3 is TGTGCCAGCAGTTCCCTACAGGGGGACCGCTACGAGCAGTACTTC.

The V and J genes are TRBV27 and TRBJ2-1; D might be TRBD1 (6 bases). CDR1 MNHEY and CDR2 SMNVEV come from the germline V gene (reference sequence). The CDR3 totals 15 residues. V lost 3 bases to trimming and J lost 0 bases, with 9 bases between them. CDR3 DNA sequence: TGTGCCAGCAGTTTTGGACAGAGCTCCTACAATGAGCAGTTCTTC. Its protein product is CASSFGQSSYNEQFF.

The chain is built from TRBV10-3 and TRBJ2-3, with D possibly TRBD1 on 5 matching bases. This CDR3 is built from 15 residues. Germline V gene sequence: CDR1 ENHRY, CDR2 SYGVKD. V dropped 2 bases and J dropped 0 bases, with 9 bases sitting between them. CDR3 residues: CAISEPRASTDTQYF. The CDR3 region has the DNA TGTGCCATCAGTGAGCCCAGGGCGAGCACAGATACGCAGTATTTT.

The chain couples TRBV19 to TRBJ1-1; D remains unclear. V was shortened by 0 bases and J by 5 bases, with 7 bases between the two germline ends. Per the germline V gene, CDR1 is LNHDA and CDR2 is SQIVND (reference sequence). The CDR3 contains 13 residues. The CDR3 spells CASSIDLGTEAFF. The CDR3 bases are TGTGCCAGTAGTATAGATCTGGGGACTGAAGCTTTCTTT.

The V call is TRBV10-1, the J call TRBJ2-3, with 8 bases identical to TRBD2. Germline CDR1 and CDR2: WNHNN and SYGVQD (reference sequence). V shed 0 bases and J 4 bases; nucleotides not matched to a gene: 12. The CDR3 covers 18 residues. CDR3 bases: TGCGCCAGCAGTGAGTCCTATCCGGGACTAGAAAGGCCAGATACGCAGTATTTT. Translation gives CASSESYPGLERPDTQYF.

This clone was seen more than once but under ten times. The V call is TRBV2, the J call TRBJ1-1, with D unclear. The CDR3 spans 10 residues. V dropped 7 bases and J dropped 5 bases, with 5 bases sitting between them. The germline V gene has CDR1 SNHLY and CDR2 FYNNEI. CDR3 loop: CASTGTEAFF. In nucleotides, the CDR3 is TGTGCCAGCACAGGAACTGAAGCTTTCTTT.

The CDR3 DNA reads as TGTGCCAGTAGGGGACCTGGGACAGGCTATTCAGGGGATGAGCAGTTCTTC. Translation: CASRGPGTGYSGDEQFF. The V and J genes are TRBV19 and TRBJ2-1; TRBD1 matches at 8 bases. The V gene end was trimmed by 6 bases and the J gene end by 8 bases; junction bases not matched to a gene: 18. The CDR3 sequence is 17 residues long. Germline lookup yields CDR1 LNHDA and CDR2 SQIVND (reference sequence).

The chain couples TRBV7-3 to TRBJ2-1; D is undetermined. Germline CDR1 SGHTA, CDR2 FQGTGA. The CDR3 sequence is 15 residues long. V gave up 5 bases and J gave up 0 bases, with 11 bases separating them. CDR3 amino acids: CASSPVLSSYNEQFF. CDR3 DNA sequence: TGTGCCAGCAGCCCAGTCCTAAGCTCCTACAATGAGCAGTTCTTC.

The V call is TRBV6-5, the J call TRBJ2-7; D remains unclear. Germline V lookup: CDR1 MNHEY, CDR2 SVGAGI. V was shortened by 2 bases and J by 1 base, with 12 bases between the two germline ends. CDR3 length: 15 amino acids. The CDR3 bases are TGTGCCAGCAGTTACAGGGAACCCTTTTCCTACGAGCAGTACTTC. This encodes CASSYREPFSYEQYF.

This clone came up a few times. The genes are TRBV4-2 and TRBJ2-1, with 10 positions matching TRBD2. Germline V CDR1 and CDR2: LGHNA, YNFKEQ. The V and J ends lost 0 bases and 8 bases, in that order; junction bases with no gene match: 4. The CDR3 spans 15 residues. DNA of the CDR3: TGTGCCAGCAGCCAAGAAAGCGGGGGGGCATATGAGCAGTTCTTC. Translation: CASSQESGGAYEQFF.

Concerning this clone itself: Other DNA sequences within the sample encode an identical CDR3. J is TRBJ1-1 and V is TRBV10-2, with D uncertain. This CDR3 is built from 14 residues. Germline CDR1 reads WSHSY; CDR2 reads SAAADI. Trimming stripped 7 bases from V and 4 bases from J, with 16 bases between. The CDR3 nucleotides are TGCGCCAGCACCCCTAGTGGGCTGGGCACTGAAGCTTTCTTT. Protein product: CASTPSGLGTEAFF.

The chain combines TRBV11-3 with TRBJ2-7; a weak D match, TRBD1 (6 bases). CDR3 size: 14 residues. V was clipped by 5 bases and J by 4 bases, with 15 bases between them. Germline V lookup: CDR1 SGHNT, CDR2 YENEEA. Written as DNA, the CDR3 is TGTGCCAGCAGCACAGGGAAAAACCCTTACGAGCAGTACTTC. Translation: CASSTGKNPYEQYF.

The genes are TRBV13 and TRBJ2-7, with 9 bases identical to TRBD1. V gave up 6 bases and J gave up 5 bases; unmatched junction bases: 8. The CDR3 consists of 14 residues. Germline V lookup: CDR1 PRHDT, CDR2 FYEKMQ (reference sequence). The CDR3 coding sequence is TGTGCCAGCAGACCGGGACAGGGTGTAAACGAGCAGTACTTC. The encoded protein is CASRPGQGVNEQYF.

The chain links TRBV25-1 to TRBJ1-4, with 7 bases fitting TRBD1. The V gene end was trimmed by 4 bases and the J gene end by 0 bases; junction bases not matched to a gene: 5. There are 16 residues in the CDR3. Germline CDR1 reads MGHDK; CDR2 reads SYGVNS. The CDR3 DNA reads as TGTGCCAGCAGTGTAAAAACAGGGGCAACTAATGAAAAACTGTTTTTT. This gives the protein CASSVKTGATNEKLFF.

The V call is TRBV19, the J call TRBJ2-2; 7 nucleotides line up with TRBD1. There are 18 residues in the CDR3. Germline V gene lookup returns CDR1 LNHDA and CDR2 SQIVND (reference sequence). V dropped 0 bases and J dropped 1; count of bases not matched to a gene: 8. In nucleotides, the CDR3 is TGTGCCAGTAGTATAGATGTCTGGGGACAGCTGAACACCGGGGAGCTGTTTTTT. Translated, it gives CASSIDVWGQLNTGELFF.

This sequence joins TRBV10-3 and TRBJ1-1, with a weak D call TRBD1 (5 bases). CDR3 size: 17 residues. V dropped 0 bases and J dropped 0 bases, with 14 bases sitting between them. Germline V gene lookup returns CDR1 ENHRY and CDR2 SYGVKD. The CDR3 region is CAISESEWGLMNTEAFF. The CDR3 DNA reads TGTGCCATCAGTGAGTCGGAATGGGGCCTAATGAACACTGAAGCTTTCTTT.

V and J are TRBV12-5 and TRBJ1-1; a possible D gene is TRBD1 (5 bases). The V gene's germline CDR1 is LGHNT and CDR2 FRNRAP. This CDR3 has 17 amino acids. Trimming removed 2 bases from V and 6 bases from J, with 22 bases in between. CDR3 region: CASGLSYATGSRAEAFF. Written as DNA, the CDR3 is TGTGCTAGTGGTTTGTCCTACGCAACAGGTTCCCGCGCTGAAGCTTTCTTT.

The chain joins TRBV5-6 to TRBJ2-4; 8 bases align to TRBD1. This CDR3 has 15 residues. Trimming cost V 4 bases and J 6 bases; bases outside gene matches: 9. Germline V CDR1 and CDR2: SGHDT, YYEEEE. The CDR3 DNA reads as TGTGCCAGCAGCCGACTCGGACAGGGCGGAAACATTCAGTACTTC. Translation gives CASSRLGQGGNIQYF. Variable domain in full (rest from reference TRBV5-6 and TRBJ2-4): DAGVTQSPTHLIKTRGQQVTLRCSPKSGHDTVSWYQQALGQGPQFIFQYYEEEERQRGNFPDRFSGHQFPNYSSELNVNALLLGDSALYLCASSRLGQGGNIQYFGAGTRLSVL.